This paragraph covers one TCR beta chain sequence. RNA, at about 0.45 to 1 ug, was reverse transcribed with random hexamers. TCRdb re-analysed the immunoSEQ multiplex PCR reads in MiXCR, keeping a single row per CDR3 protein. The profile shows a few hundred thousand distinct CDR3 sequences, around nine tenths of them singletons. This specimen belongs to a study of CD8 T cells in Susac syndrome. Germline CDR1 is LGHNA and CDR2 is YSLEER. The CDR3 sequence is 16 residues long. The V end was cut by 4 bases, the J end by 0 bases, with 13 bases between. The sequenced sample consisted of CD8+ T cells from PBMCs. The origin of this receptor is a human donor with multiple sclerosis. The gene calls are TRBV4-3 and TRBJ2-1, with D possibly called TRBD1 or TRBD2 (6 bases each). CDR3 loop: CASSPLGGSSYNEQFF. CDR3 bases: TGCGCCAGCAGCCCTCTAGGGGGGAGCTCCTACAATGAGCAGTTCTTC.